These 26 T cell receptor beta chains were sequenced from one sample in a study of T cell responses to AZD1222 COVID-19 vaccine. Repertoires were generated with immunoSEQ multiplex PCR, while TCRdb's copy carries only in-frame clones and drops some. The repertoire holds about 96,000 clones, roughly nine tenths seen once, with about 25% in the top ten. The material sequenced was peripheral blood, taken on day 0 of AZD1222 vaccination. Receptors were obtained from an adult in good health.

This chain joins TRBV4-3 and TRBJ2-7; 7 nucleotides agree with TRBD2. V lost 2 bases and J lost 2; bases outside the gene matches: 6. The germline CDR1 and CDR2 sequences are LGHNA and YSLEER. The CDR3 is 15 amino acids. The CDR3 DNA follows: TGCGCCAGCAGCCAACTGGCTAGCGGAGCCTACGAGCAGTACTTC. It encodes CASSQLASGAYEQYF.

The rearrangement uses TRBV27 and TRBJ2-2; D is possibly TRBD1 or TRBD2 (5 bases each). Trimming removed 5 bases from V and 1 base from J, with 14 bases in between. This CDR3 spans 16 amino acids. Germline V gives CDR1 MNHEY, CDR2 SMNVEV (reference sequence). The CDR3 protein is CASSPTGTMNTGELFF. CDR3 in DNA: TGTGCCAGCAGTCCGACCGGGACCATGAACACCGGGGAGCTGTTTTTT.

CDR3 protein: CATSPPLGATMAFF. The CDR3, as DNA: TGTGCCACCAGCCCCCCCCTGGGGGCGACCATGGCTTTCTTT. The V call is TRBV15, the J call TRBJ1-1, with D possibly being TRBD1 (6 bases). CDR1 LNHNV and CDR2 YYDKDF come from the germline V gene (reference sequence). Trimming shortened V by 5 bases and J by 11 bases, and 21 bases separated the two germline ends. The CDR3 runs 14 residues.

This clone was seen a few times. The chain employs TRBV6-2 or TRBV6-3 and TRBJ2-3; D unclear. Trimming stripped 6 bases from V and 8 bases from J, with 15 bases between. The CDR3 extends over 13 amino acids. CDR1 and CDR2 from the germline V gene are MNHEY and SVGEGT. CDR3 protein: CASSLSTGVTQYF. The CDR3 DNA is TGTGCCAGCAGCCTATCGACTGGCGTTACGCAGTATTTT.

This chain uses TRBV24-1 with TRBJ1-4; 7 positions match TRBD1. V trimming: 5 bases; J trimming: 7 bases; junction bases outside the gene matches: 12. CDR3 length equals 16 residues. Germline CDR1 KGHDR, CDR2 SFDVKD. CDR3 nucleotide sequence: TGTGCCACCAGTGGCCCCCCGGCAGGGGGAAGTGAAAAACTGTTTTTT. It encodes CATSGPPAGGSEKLFF.

DNA of the CDR3: TGTGCCAGCAGCTTAGATCAGGGTGGATCTAGCGTACACAATGAGCAGTTCTTC. This codes for CASSLDQGGSSVHNEQFF. The genes are TRBV11-3 and TRBJ2-1, with D tentatively TRBD2 (6 bases). The ends were cut back, 0 bases at V and 5 bases at J, with 20 bases in the middle. This CDR3 contains 18 residues. Germline CDR1 SGHNT, CDR2 YENEEA.

The chain combines TRBV7-9 with TRBJ1-1; D unclear. This CDR3 region has 14 residues. Trimming removed 5 bases from V and 2 bases from J, with 12 bases in between. Germline values: CDR1 SEHNR, CDR2 FQNEAQ (reference sequence). The CDR3 here is CASSQGRANTEAFF. Written as DNA, the CDR3 is TGTGCCAGCAGCCAAGGGCGGGCAAACACTGAAGCTTTCTTT.

This clone was seen just once. The V gene is TRBV28, the J gene TRBJ1-2, with D uncertain. This CDR3 comprises 11 residues. Germline values: CDR1 MDHEN, CDR2 SYDVKM. V was clipped by 8 bases and J by 5 bases, with 9 bases between them. CDR3 coding DNA: TGTGCCAGCCACAGATATTATGGCTACACCTTC. The encoded protein is CASHRYYGYTF.

The CDR3 protein is CASQLAGTGYTDTQYF. CDR3 in DNA: TGTGCCAGCCAACTCGCCGGGACAGGGTACACAGATACGCAGTATTTT. This chain uses TRBV19 with TRBJ2-3, with TRBD1 identical over 9 bases. V lost 9 bases to trimming and J lost 2 bases; unmatched junction nucleotides: 12. The length of the CDR3 is 16 residues. Germline V gives CDR1 LNHDA, CDR2 SQIVND (reference sequence).

J is TRBJ2-3 and V is TRBV18, with 10 bases fitting TRBD2. J was trimmed by 2 bases and V by 7 bases; bases with no gene match: 6. CDR3 length: 15 residues. Germline CDR1 is KGHSH and CDR2 is LQKENI. The CDR3 reads CASLPSGRATDTQYF. CDR3 sequence (DNA): TGTGCCAGCTTACCGAGCGGGAGGGCCACAGATACGCAGTATTTT.

The rearrangement links TRBV21-1 to TRBJ2-5; TRBD1 was called by the table and not checked on the DNA. TRBV21-1 is a recognized pseudogene. The CDR3 sequence is 13 residues long. CDR3 coding DNA: TGTGCCAGCGGGGACAGGATACAAGAGACCCAGTACTTC. Translation gives CASGDRIQETQYF.

The chain is built from TRBV28 and TRBJ1-1; 11 nucleotides agree with TRBD1. This CDR3 is 17 amino acids long. Germline CDR1 reads MDHEN; CDR2 reads SYDVKM. V lost 4 bases and J lost 0; bases outside the gene matches: 7. CDR3 sequence reads: CASSSGQGAKMNTEAFF. The CDR3 bases are TGTGCCAGCAGTTCTGGACAGGGGGCAAAGATGAACACTGAAGCTTTCTTT. The whole variable domain, remainder taken from reference TRBV28 and TRBJ1-1, is DVKVTQSSRYLVKRTGEKVFLECVQDMDHENMFWYRQDPGLGLRLIYFSYDVKMKEKGDIPEGYSVSREKKERFSLILESASTNQTSMYLCASSSGQGAKMNTEAFFGQGTRLTVV.

This chain joins TRBV27 and TRBJ1-4; tentative D call: TRBD1 (5 bases). The CDR3 extends over 15 amino acids. The V gene's germline CDR1 is MNHEY and CDR2 SMNVEV (reference sequence). Deletions cut 5 bases from V and 1 base from J, with 11 bases between. The DNA for the CDR3 is TGTGCCAGCAGTCCCCGTCAGGGAACTAATGAAAAACTGTTTTTT. It yields the protein CASSPRQGTNEKLFF. Full variable domain (rest looked up from reference TRBV27 and TRBJ1-4): EAQVTQNPRYLITVTGKKLTVTCSQNMNHEYMSWYRQDPGLGLRQIYYSMNVEVTDKGDVPEGYKVSRKEKRNFPLILESPSPNQTSLYFCASSPRQGTNEKLFFGSGTQLSVL.

A single count supports this clone. The genes are TRBV29-1 and TRBJ2-1, with 7 bases fitting TRBD1. The CDR3 is 11 residues long. V gave up 7 bases and J gave up 6 bases; unmatched junction bases: 3. The germline V gene encodes CDR1 SQVTM and CDR2 ANQGSEA. CDR3 residues: CSGDSANEQFF. Here the CDR3 DNA reads TGCAGCGGGGACAGTGCCAATGAGCAGTTCTTC.

This sequence joins TRBV7-2 and TRBJ2-7; TRBD1 matches 7 bases. CDR3 length equals 15 residues. In germline, CDR1 is SGHTA, CDR2 FQGNSA. V gave up 2 bases and J gave up 4 bases; unmatched junction bases: 8. The CDR3 sequence: CASSLSAGGQYEQYF. The CDR3 coding sequence is TGTGCCAGCAGCTTATCGGCAGGGGGTCAGTACGAGCAGTACTTC.

The V call is TRBV28, the J call TRBJ1-6, with unresolved D. Between the trimmed V and J ends, which lost 2 bases and 7 bases, there was a span of 3 bases. In germline, CDR1 is MDHEN, CDR2 SYDVKM. The CDR3 is made up of 12 amino acids. CDR3 nucleotide sequence: TGTGCCAGCAGTTTACTCAATTCACCCCTCCACTTT. It yields the protein CASSLLNSPLHF. Full variable domain (missing parts from reference TRBV28 and TRBJ1-6): DVKVTQSSRYLVKRTGEKVFLECVQDMDHENMFWYRQDPGLGLRLIYFSYDVKMKEKGDIPEGYSVSREKKERFSLILESASTNQTSMYLCASSLLNSPLHFGNGTRLTVT.

This chain links TRBV6-2 or TRBV6-3 with TRBJ1-5; a weak D match, TRBD1 (5 bases). CDR1 and CDR2 from the germline V gene are MNHEY and SVGEGT. The CDR3 loop spans 14 amino acids. With 5 bases removed from V and 11 bases from J, the gap between germline ends came to 19 bases. CDR3 bases: TGTGCCAGCAGTGACCCGGGGGGAACTCTCACCCAGCATTTT. Translated: CASSDPGGTLTQHF.

The CDR3 protein is CASSRDQGRDTIYF. In DNA, the CDR3 is TGTGCCAGCAGTCGCGACCAGGGTAGGGACACCATATATTTT. The gene calls are TRBV7-9 and TRBJ1-3, with D tentatively TRBD1 (5 bases). V shed 6 bases and J shed 8 bases, with 17 bases lying between them. In germline, CDR1 is SEHNR, CDR2 FQNEAQ (reference sequence). CDR3 length: 14 residues.

V gene TRBV28 combines with J gene TRBJ1-4, with TRBD1 matching over 11 bases. This CDR3 is 14 amino acids long. Looked up from germline, CDR1 is MDHEN and CDR2 is SYDVKM. V shed 5 bases, J shed 7 bases, and the junction held 3 bases outside the gene matches. For the CDR3, the DNA is TGTGCCAGCAGTCCCGGGACAGGGGGTGAAAAACTGTTTTTT. Translating it yields CASSPGTGGEKLFF.

The CDR3 DNA follows: TGTGCCAGCAGTTTTTTGACTAGCGGGAGGGCCGTTGAGCAGTACTTC. Encoded protein: CASSFLTSGRAVEQYF. The genes are TRBV28 and TRBJ2-7; 14 positions agree with TRBD2. CDR3 size: 16 residues. V was clipped by 3 bases and J by 7 bases; unmatched bases: 8. Germline V gene sequence: CDR1 MDHEN, CDR2 SYDVKM.

This clone is a singleton in its sample. The chain has TRBV19 and TRBJ2-2, with D possibly TRBD2 on 6 matching bases. The CDR3 has 15 amino acids. V dropped 6 bases and J dropped 1 base, with 12 bases sitting between them. Germline V CDR1 and CDR2: LNHDA, SQIVND (reference sequence). The CDR3, as DNA: TGTGCCAGTAGGGCGGGTAGCGGGAACACCGGGGAGCTGTTTTTT. It yields the protein CASRAGSGNTGELFF.

The V and J genes are TRBV5-1 and TRBJ2-2; D possibly corresponds to TRBD1 (6 bases). The V gene lost 3 bases and the J gene lost 4 bases, with 7 bases spanning the gap. The CDR3 covers 13 residues. Germline V CDR1 and CDR2: SGHRS, YFSETQ. CDR3 bases: TGCGCCAGCAGCTCCAGGGGCACCGGGGAGCTGTTTTTT. The encoded protein is CASSSRGTGELFF.

The genes are TRBV7-2 and TRBJ2-1; D might be TRBD1 (6 bases). V lost 5 bases, J lost 6 bases, and 11 bases lay in between. The CDR3 length is 13 residues. CDR1 and CDR2 from the germline V gene are SGHTA and FQGNSA. The CDR3 here is CASSGPGVNEQFF. CDR3 nucleotide sequence: TGTGCCAGCAGCGGACCAGGGGTCAATGAGCAGTTCTTC. Based on the CDR3 plus reference TRBV7-2 and TRBJ2-1, the full variable domain is GAGVSQSPSNKVTEKGKDVELRCDPISGHTALYWYRQSLGQGLEFLIYFQGNSAPDKSGLPSDRFSAERTGGSVSTLTIQRTQQEDSAVYLCASSGPGVNEQFFGPGTRLTVL.

This clone is a singleton in its sample. The V and J genes are TRBV13 and TRBJ2-3; TRBD2 might be the D (6 bases). V was trimmed by 5 bases and J by 3 bases, leaving 9 bases between them. Germline CDR1 PRHDT, CDR2 FYEKMQ (reference sequence). CDR3 size: 13 residues. CDR3: CASSRLVTDTQYF. The CDR3 DNA reads as TGTGCCAGCAGCCGACTAGTTACAGATACGCAGTATTTT. The full variable domain, completed using reference TRBV13 and TRBJ2-3, is AAGVIQSPRHLIKEKRETATLKCYPIPRHDTVYWYQQGPGQDPQFLISFYEKMQSDKGSIPDRFSAQQFSDYHSELNMSSLELGDSALYFCASSRLVTDTQYFGPGTRLTVL.

The chain recombines TRBV7-2 with TRBJ2-1; the D is unclear. The V gene's germline CDR1 is SGHTA and CDR2 FQGNSA. CDR3 length: 15 residues. The ends were cut back, 1 base at V and 4 bases at J, with 11 bases in the middle. The CDR3 DNA is TGTGCCAGCAGCTTAGGCGAGCAGTATTACAATGAGCAGTTCTTC. Protein sequence: CASSLGEQYYNEQFF. Filled out from reference TRBV7-2 and TRBJ2-1, the complete variable domain reads GAGVSQSPSNKVTEKGKDVELRCDPISGHTALYWYRQSLGQGLEFLIYFQGNSAPDKSGLPSDRFSAERTGGSVSTLTIQRTQQEDSAVYLCASSLGEQYYNEQFFGPGTRLTVL.

The gene calls are TRBV28 and TRBJ2-1; D unresolved. This CDR3 region has 11 residues. Germline CDR1 and CDR2: MDHEN and SYDVKM. The CDR3 region has the DNA TGTGCAACCACCCAGAACAATGAGCAGTTCTTC. The encoded protein is CATTQNNEQFF.